Here is one T cell receptor (beta chain) with its context. The specificity of this receptor is unknown. No clone much larger than this one lies a single base away; base qualities are absent. Reading the germline V gene (reference sequence) gives CDR1 SGHNT and CDR2 YYREEE. Counted from cysteine to phenylalanine, this CDR3 has 16 amino acids. Solely the CDR3 DNA is kept, with 48 bases framed from the first base. Trimming takes 1 base off V and 6 bases off J; junction bases not matched to a gene: 10. The data belong to a study of blood T cell repertoires in COVID-19 (dated by TCRdb to 2020 to 2022). Study-wide context: Samples from collaborators originated in the United States, Italy and Spain and spanned both the acute and convalescent phases of COVID-19. The material from the prospective study consisted of cDNA or gDNA derived from T cells, B-cell-depleted T cells, or PBMCs. The dataset comprised deeply sampled blood TCRbeta repertoires from subjects exposed to, actively infected with, or recovered from COVID-19. The repertoires were released in a freely available public database meant as a resource for research on the immune response to SARS-CoV-2. Samples were obtained from the ongoing ImmuneRACE study (first 160 participants) and from some 1,200 subjects provided by 6 global collaborators. A de-identified subject ID, COVID-19 status, age in years and sex were almost always included in the sample metadata. Where HLA class I and class II types were available, the types were taken from metadata supplied by the sample provider, not from assay-based typing. General conclusions and limits of the study: The quantity of clinical and demographic metadata differed by source and by participant and was supplied without curation.

Another Seattle source contributed samples from volunteer blood donors who had recovered from COVID-19. Each collaborating institution followed its own protocols to collect whole blood in K2EDTA tubes. For TCRbeta analysis, collaborators shipped samples in one of three forms: frozen whole blood, isolated PBMCs, or DNA extracted from either of those sample types. TCRbeta CDR3 regions were amplified from genomic DNA using the immunoSEQ Assay, a bias-controlled multiplex PCR. As for how the authors treated the data: The number of nucleated cells in each sample was estimated from the amplification of reference gene primers within the assay. To quantify the absolute abundance of each unique TCRbeta CDR3 rearrangement, sequence reads were collapsed and filtered. For each sample, productive Simpson clonality was calculated as the square root of Simpson's diversity index across productive rearrangements. TCRdb obtained this table from immuneACCESS and retained in-frame rearrangements with V and J assigned. These tables miss some clones; where compared with another copy, unresolved V genes account for less than half of the shortfall, and the remainder is unexplained. Clonal size and the V and J genes are those of that table, whereas D and trimming came from the DNA. The sample profile shows some 120,000 clones; 84% of them were found once. The top ten constitute around 12% of the sample.

The sequencing sample was made of peripheral blood. The receptor was derived from a woman aged 30 to 39 who had recovered from COVID-19. The chain joins TRBV5-4 to TRBJ2-7, with 10 central nucleotides matching TRBD1. The nucleotide sequence is given as TGTGCCAGCAGCTTGCCCGGGACAGGGGAAGAAGGCGAGCAGTACTTC. Its protein reads: CASSLPGTGEEGEQYF. Where the CDR3 stops, the reference TRBV5-4 and TRBJ2-7 genes take over; the full variable domain is ETGVTQSPTHLIKTRGQQVTLRCSSQSGHNTVSWYQQALGQGPQFIFQYYREEENGRGNFPPRFSGLQFPNYSSELNVNALELDDSALYLCASSLPGTGEEGEQYFGPGTRLTVT.